The 3 T cell receptor beta chains below were found in one sample sequenced in a study of cytomegalovirus exposure and HLA in healthy donors. 13 Jbeta primers and 60 Vbeta primers were used for the PCR. The protocol was immunoSEQ multiplex PCR, while the TCRdb copy is restricted to in-frame clones and leaves out a portion. Of a few hundred thousand clones in the sample, about 83% were seen once. The specimen sequenced was PBMCs. These receptors were obtained from a man aged 35 to 55 in good health and CMV-seronegative.

This clone showed up just a few times. The chain recombines TRBV6-6 with TRBJ2-7, with 8 bases that match TRBD1. The V gene end was trimmed by 6 bases and the J gene end by 6 bases; junction bases not matched to a gene: 10. The CDR3 is 14 residues long. From germline, CDR1 is MNHNY and CDR2 SVGAGI (reference sequence). In nucleotides, the CDR3 is TGTGCCAGCAGCCTAGACAGGGGAAGTAGCGAGCAGTACTTC. This gives the protein CASSLDRGSSEQYF.

The chain recombines TRBV7-9 with TRBJ1-2; TRBD1 aligns across 7 bases. The length of the CDR3 is 15 residues. The V and J ends lost 5 bases and 2 bases, in that order; junction bases with no gene match: 8. Germline V CDR1 and CDR2: SEHNR, FQNEAQ (reference sequence). The CDR3 DNA reads as TGTGCCAGCAGCCATTCTGGGACAGCCAACTATGGCTACACCTTC. Protein: CASSHSGTANYGYTF. Full variable domain (remainder filled in from reference TRBV7-9 and TRBJ1-2): DTGVSQNPRHKITKRGQNVTFRCDPISEHNRLYWYRQTLGQGPEFLTYFQNEAQLEKSRLLSDRFSAERPKGSFSTLEIQRTEQGDSAMYLCASSHSGTANYGYTFGSGTRLTVV.

This chain uses TRBV7-2 with TRBJ2-7; D perhaps matches TRBD1 (5 bases). This CDR3 comprises 15 residues. Germline CDR1 SGHTA, CDR2 FQGNSA. V lost 1 base, J lost 6 bases, and 16 bases lay in between. CDR3 nucleotides: TGTGCCAGCAGCTTAGGAGGAGAAGGGGTACGCGAGCAGTACTTC. Its protein is CASSLGGEGVREQYF.